These 19 T cell receptor beta chains came from one sample sequenced in a study of cytomegalovirus exposure and HLA in healthy donors. It was with 60 Vbeta and 13 Jbeta primers that the PCR ran. Libraries were prepared by immunoSEQ multiplex PCR; TCRdb keeps only in-frame clonotypes and omits some of them. The table shows around 150,000 clones, with around 63% occurring only once. Sample: PBMCs. These receptors originate from a human donor in good health.

This clone was seen only a few times. The chain joins TRBV19 to TRBJ1-6; D is ambiguous. The CDR3 covers 15 residues. Looked up from germline, CDR1 is LNHDA and CDR2 is SQIVND (reference sequence). Trimming stripped 1 base from V and 6 bases from J, with 10 bases between. The CDR3 sequence is CASSIGTEINSPLHF. The DNA of the CDR3 is TGTGCCAGTAGTATAGGTACAGAAATTAATTCACCCCTCCACTTT.

The chain joins TRBV7-6 to TRBJ2-7, with 11 bases aligning to TRBD2. Germline V gene sequence: CDR1 SGHVS, CDR2 FNYEAQ. This CDR3 has 16 amino acids. Trimming cost V 2 bases and J 2 bases; bases outside gene matches: 5. The CDR3 sequence is CASSLSGTSGAYEQYF. DNA of the CDR3: TGTGCCAGCAGCTTAAGTGGGACTAGCGGAGCCTACGAGCAGTACTTC.

The chain uses TRBV2 and TRBJ2-1; 12 bases map to TRBD2. The V segment lost 5 bases and the J segment 8 bases; nucleotides outside the gene matches: 7. CDR3 length equals 15 residues. CDR1 and CDR2 from the germline V gene are SNHLY and FYNNEI. In DNA, the CDR3 is TGTGCCAGCAGTAAGACTAGCGGGAGTTCGGATGAGCAGTTCTTC. Protein: CASSKTSGSSDEQFF. The full variable domain, rest sourced from reference TRBV2 and TRBJ2-1, is EPEVTQTPSHQVTQMGQEVILRCVPISNHLYFYWYRQILGQKVEFLVSFYNNEISEKSEIFDDQFSVERPDGSNFTLKIRSTKLEDSAMYFCASSKTSGSSDEQFFGPGTRLTVL.

V usage is TRBV2 and J usage is TRBJ2-7; 9 bases line up with TRBD2. Losses at the gene ends were 1 base for V and 6 bases for J; bases not matched to a gene: 7. This CDR3 comprises 15 residues. Germline lookup yields CDR1 SNHLY and CDR2 FYNNEI. CDR3 sequence (DNA): TGTGCCAGCAGTGAAGGACTAGCGGTGCAGAGCGAGCAGTACTTC. It is translated as CASSEGLAVQSEQYF.

DNA of the CDR3: TGTGCCAGCGCCAGACAGGCGGGGAACACTGAAGCTTTCTTT. This encodes CASARQAGNTEAFF. The gene calls are TRBV6-5 and TRBJ1-1, with D maybe TRBD1 (6 bases). Looked up from germline, CDR1 is MNHEY and CDR2 is SVGAGI. CDR3 size: 14 residues. The germline V and J ends were trimmed by 8 bases and 1 base, with 14 bases remaining between them.

This clone was seen a few times. V gene TRBV7-2 combines with J gene TRBJ2-7; 8 nucleotides match TRBD1. The J segment lost 4 bases and the V segment lost 3 bases, leaving 11 bases of the junction unmatched. CDR3 length: 16 amino acids. The V gene's germline CDR1 is SGHTA and CDR2 FQGNSA. The CDR3 DNA follows: TGTGCCAGCAGCTTTGATGTCAGGACAGGGTCGTACGAGCAGTACTTC. Its protein product is CASSFDVRTGSYEQYF.

This clone was counted once. The chain has TRBV5-1 and TRBJ2-2, with D unresolved. The CDR3 runs 14 residues. The germline gives CDR1 SGHRS, CDR2 YFSETQ. Trimming cost V 2 bases and J 0 bases, with 5 bases left between them. The CDR3 coding sequence is TGCGCCAGCAGCTTTAATGCGAACACCGGGGAGCTGTTTTTT. Protein sequence: CASSFNANTGELFF.

This chain links TRBV25-1 with TRBJ2-1; the D gene is possibly TRBD2 (6 bases). This CDR3 has 18 amino acids. The ends were cut back, 2 bases at V and 3 bases at J, with 20 bases in the middle. Germline CDR1 is MGHDK and CDR2 is SYGVNS. This chain's CDR3 is CASSENLASDPLYNEQFF. DNA for the CDR3: TGTGCCAGCAGTGAAAACTTGGCTAGCGATCCCCTCTACAATGAGCAGTTCTTC.

This clone occurred once. The chain has TRBV29-1 and TRBJ2-1; 7 positions match TRBD2. With 4 bases clipped from V and 9 bases from J, the junction kept 9 bases outside the gene matches. The length of the CDR3 is 13 residues. From germline, CDR1 is SQVTM and CDR2 ANQGSEA. CDR3 residues: CSVASGIRSEQFF. In nucleotides, the CDR3 is TGCAGCGTTGCTAGCGGAATAAGGAGTGAGCAGTTCTTC.

The V call is TRBV5-8, the J call TRBJ1-1; no clear D gene. The germline V gene encodes CDR1 SGHTS and CDR2 YDEGEE. V lost 2 bases and J lost 2, with 10 bases in between. The CDR3 runs 14 residues. The CDR3: CASSFLYSNTEAFF. DNA for the CDR3: TGTGCCAGCAGCTTCCTATACAGTAACACTGAAGCTTTCTTT.

This chain joins TRBV7-8 and TRBJ2-1; 8 positions match TRBD2. The CDR3 has 14 amino acids. Per germline, CDR1 SGHVS and CDR2 FQNEAQ. The ends lost 0 bases at V and 10 bases at J; junction bases unmatched: 5. The CDR3 is CASSLAGPGGEQFF. For the CDR3, the DNA is TGTGCCAGCAGCTTAGCGGGCCCGGGGGGGGAGCAGTTCTTC. Complete variable domain (other parts from reference TRBV7-8 and TRBJ2-1): GAGVSQSPRYKVAKRGQDVALRCDPISGHVSLFWYQQALGQGPEFLTYFQNEAQLDKSGLPSDRFFAERPEGSVSTLKIQRTQQEDSAVYLCASSLAGPGGEQFFGPGTRLTVL.

This chain joins TRBV5-4 and TRBJ1-2, with TRBD1 matching over 10 bases. CDR3 length: 16 residues. CDR1 is SGHNT and CDR2 is YYREEE in the germline V gene (reference sequence). With 0 bases clipped from V and 4 bases from J, the junction kept 6 bases outside the gene matches. The CDR3 nucleotides are TGTGCCAGCAGCTTGGGACAGGGGGCTTACGGCTATGGCTACACCTTC. Translated, it gives CASSLGQGAYGYGYTF. Supplemented by reference TRBV5-4 and TRBJ1-2, the full variable domain reads ETGVTQSPTHLIKTRGQQVTLRCSSQSGHNTVSWYQQALGQGPQFIFQYYREEENGRGNFPPRFSGLQFPNYSSELNVNALELDDSALYLCASSLGQGAYGYGYTFGSGTRLTVV.

This sequence joins TRBV28 and TRBJ2-5; 9 bases map to TRBD2. This CDR3 comprises 15 residues. Losses at the gene ends were 2 bases for V and 4 bases for J; bases not matched to a gene: 5. Germline loops: CDR1 MDHEN, CDR2 SYDVKM. The CDR3 DNA follows: TGTGCCAGCAGTTTAGGTTTAGCGGGGGCAGAGACCCAGTACTTC. It codes for CASSLGLAGAETQYF.

The rearrangement uses TRBV5-1 and TRBJ2-7, with D possibly TRBD2 on 6 matching bases. Germline V gene sequence: CDR1 SGHRS, CDR2 YFSETQ. Trimming pared 0 bases from V and 4 bases from J, leaving 11 bases between. The CDR3 is 14 residues long. The CDR3 region is CASSLVVTSYEQYF. Written as DNA, the CDR3 is TGCGCCAGCAGCTTGGTGGTGACTAGTTACGAGCAGTACTTC. Combining the CDR3 with reference TRBV5-1 and TRBJ2-7 gives the whole variable domain KAGVTQTPRYLIKTRGQQVTLSCSPISGHRSVSWYQQTPGQGLQFLFEYFSETQRNKGNFPGRFSGRQFSNSRSEMNVSTLELGDSALYLCASSLVVTSYEQYFGPGTRLTVT.

The rearrangement joins TRBV10-3 to TRBJ2-7; 7 nucleotides line up with TRBD1. The CDR3 contains 13 residues. In germline, CDR1 is ENHRY, CDR2 SYGVKD. The CDR3 region is CSSSRDSLDEQYF. CDR3 in DNA: TGTTCATCGTCACGGGACAGTCTCGACGAGCAGTACTTC.

This rearrangement joins TRBV28 to TRBJ1-2; the D gene is possibly TRBD1 (6 bases). V gave up 5 bases and J gave up 4 bases, with 20 bases separating them. Germline lookup yields CDR1 MDHEN and CDR2 SYDVKM. The CDR3 sequence is 16 residues long. CDR3 sequence: CASSLGDTRRAYGYTF. CDR3 nucleotides: TGTGCCAGCAGTCTTGGGGACACCCGGCGAGCCTATGGCTACACCTTC.

The V call is TRBV6-5, the J call TRBJ2-3; D perhaps matches TRBD2 (5 bases). V was shortened by 5 bases and J by 1 base, with 10 bases between the two germline ends. The CDR3 length is 14 residues. The germline V gene encodes CDR1 MNHEY and CDR2 SVGAGI. The CDR3 is CASSTGLGTDTQYF. CDR3 sequence (DNA): TGTGCCAGCAGTACCGGACTCGGCACAGATACGCAGTATTTT.

The chain has TRBV10-3 and TRBJ2-5; D is unclear. The last part of the DNA fits TRBJ2-7 better; the J call may be wrong. The CDR3 sequence is 13 residues long. The germline CDR1 and CDR2 sequences are ENHRY and SYGVKD. The CDR3 reads CAIREPPSYEQYF. The CDR3 DNA is TGTGCCATCAGAGAACCCCCATCCTACGAGCAGTACTTC.

V is TRBV6-6 and J is TRBJ2-5; possible D gene TRBD1, 6 bases. Germline V gene data show CDR1 as MNHNY and CDR2 as SVGAGI (reference sequence). V was pared by 6 bases and J by 5 bases, with 16 bases between. This CDR3 has 14 amino acids. The CDR3 protein is CASRKGQGWETQYF. As DNA, the CDR3 is TGTGCCAGCAGGAAGGGGCAGGGGTGGGAGACCCAGTACTTC.